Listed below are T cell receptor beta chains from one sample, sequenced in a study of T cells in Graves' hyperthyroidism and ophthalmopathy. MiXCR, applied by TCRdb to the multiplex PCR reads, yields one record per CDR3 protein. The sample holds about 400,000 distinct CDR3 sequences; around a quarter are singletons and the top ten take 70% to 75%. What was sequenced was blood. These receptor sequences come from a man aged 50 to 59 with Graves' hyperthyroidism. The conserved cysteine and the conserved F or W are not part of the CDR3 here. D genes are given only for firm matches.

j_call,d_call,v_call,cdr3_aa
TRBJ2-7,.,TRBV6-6,ASSYTEVGAGMSYEQY
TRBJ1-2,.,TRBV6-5,ASSYHRVEDYGYT
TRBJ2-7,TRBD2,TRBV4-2,ASSRSGRAGYEQY
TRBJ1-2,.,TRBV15,ATSAREGYGYT
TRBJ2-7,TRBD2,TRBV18,ASSPKRGTSYEQY
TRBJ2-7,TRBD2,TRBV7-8,ASRNLGLAGFEQY
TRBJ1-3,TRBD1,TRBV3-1,ASSRPGQDGNTIY
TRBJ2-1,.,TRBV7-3,ASSLTRTAYNEQF
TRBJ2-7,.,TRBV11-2,ASSLRTESYEQY
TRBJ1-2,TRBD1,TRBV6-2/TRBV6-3,ASRGNRGAYGYT
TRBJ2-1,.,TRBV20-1,SASENGALSRDEQF
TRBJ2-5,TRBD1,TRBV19,ASSIPGTGMETQY
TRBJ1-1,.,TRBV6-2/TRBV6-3,ASTHGGQRNTEAF
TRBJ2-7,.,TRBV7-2,ASSSSSEAYEQY
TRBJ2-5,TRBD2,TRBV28,ASSPSGRGQETQY
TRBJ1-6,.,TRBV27,ASSKLNNSPLH
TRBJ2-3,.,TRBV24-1,ATGGSEDTQY
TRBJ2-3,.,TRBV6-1,ACRKGLSHTDTQY
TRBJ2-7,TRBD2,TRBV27,ASRPSGGGVEQY
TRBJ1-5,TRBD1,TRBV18,ASSPGTGLNQPQH
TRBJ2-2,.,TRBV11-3,ASSIGGTGLLF
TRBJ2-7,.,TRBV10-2,ASSEDLYEQY
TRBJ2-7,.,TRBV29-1,SVSSPLGVTYEQY
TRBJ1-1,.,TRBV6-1,ASSQDRKPNTEAF
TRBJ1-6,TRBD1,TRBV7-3,ASSSGTGDYNSPLH
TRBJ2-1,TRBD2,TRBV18,ASSFGLATEQF
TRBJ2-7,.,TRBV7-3,ASSSTITHEQY
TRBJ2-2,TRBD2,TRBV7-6,ASSPLATATGELF
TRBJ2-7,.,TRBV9,ASSVGETVPYEQY
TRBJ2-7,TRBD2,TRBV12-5,ASGLGTSGRYEQY
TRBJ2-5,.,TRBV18,ASSPFGQSKGETQY
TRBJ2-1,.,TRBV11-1,ASSLDFSYNEQF
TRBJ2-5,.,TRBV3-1,ASSQSSEETQY
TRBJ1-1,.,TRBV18,ASSPIQGEGTEAF
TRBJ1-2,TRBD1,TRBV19,ASSIEGGAQDGYT
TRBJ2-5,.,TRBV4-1,ASSQDLETQY
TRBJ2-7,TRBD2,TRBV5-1,ASSSVAGGNYEQY
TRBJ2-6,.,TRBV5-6,ASSLVARGGANVLT
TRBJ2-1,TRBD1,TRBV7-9,ASSLDPGQRISYNEQF
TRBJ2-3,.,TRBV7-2,ASSLATARTQY
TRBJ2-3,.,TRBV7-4,ASSLATQWVTDTQY
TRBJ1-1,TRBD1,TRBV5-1,ASRQGFTEAF
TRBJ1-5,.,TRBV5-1,ASSLTGRSNQPQH
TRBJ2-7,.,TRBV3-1,ASSHSDSYKQY
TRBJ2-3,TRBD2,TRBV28,ASSFGLAGYTQY
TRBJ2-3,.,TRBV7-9,ASSPQGSNTDTQY